Each of the 5 T cell receptor beta chains below was sequenced from the same sample in a study of T cells after yellow fever vaccination. TCRdb ran MiXCR on the 5' RACE reads and lists one entry per CDR3 protein. The table records 400,000 or so distinct CDR3 sequences, around a sixth of them present only once. Here the sequenced sample was PBMCs, taken before the yellow fever booster vaccination. Receptor source: a man aged 18 to 29 who received the YFV17D yellow fever vaccine.

CDR3 in amino acids: CASSLGVMGFGSPLHF. DNA of the CDR3: TGTGCCAGCAGCTTAGGGGTTATGGGGTTCGGCTCACCCCTCCACTTT. The chain links TRBV7-2 to TRBJ1-6, with D uncertain. The CDR3 is 16 residues long. The germline V and J ends were trimmed by 1 base and 10 bases, with 17 bases remaining between them. CDR1 is SGHTA, CDR2 FQGNSA, per germline.

In its sample, this clonotype was seen a few times. V gene TRBV6-6 combines with J gene TRBJ2-7, with D possibly matching TRBD2 (5 bases). Germline V gene sequence: CDR1 MNHNY, CDR2 SVGAGI (reference sequence). This CDR3 has 14 amino acids. V lost 0 bases, J lost 2 bases, and 8 bases lay in between. Here the CDR3 DNA reads TGTGCCAGCAGTTACTCCAGCGGCCCCTACGAGCAGTACGTC. Translated: CASSYSSGPYEQYV.

This rearrangement joins TRBV7-8 to TRBJ2-7; D remains unclear. Germline CDR1 SGHVS, CDR2 FQNEAQ. V lost 4 bases and J 2 bases, leaving 12 bases between the germline ends. The CDR3 is 14 residues long. In nucleotides, the CDR3 is TGTGCCAGCAGCTCACGACCTGGACCCTACGAGCAGTACTTC. It encodes CASSSRPGPYEQYF.

This chain uses TRBV9 with TRBJ1-4; D is possibly TRBD1 (6 bases). The V and J ends lost 3 bases and 4 bases respectively, with 13 bases between them. The germline gives CDR1 SGDLS, CDR2 YYNGEE. CDR3 size: 15 residues. This chain's CDR3 is CASSDPGQDNEKLFF. The CDR3 bases are TGTGCCAGCAGCGACCCGGGACAAGATAATGAAAAACTGTTTTTT.

V gene TRBV18 combines with J gene TRBJ1-1; D ambiguous. Trimming stripped 3 bases from V and 4 bases from J, with 15 bases between. The CDR3 spans 15 residues. Germline V CDR1 and CDR2: KGHSH, LQKENI. The CDR3, as DNA: TGTGCCAGCTCACCGTCGCCTGCAGTATTCACTGAAGCTTTCTTT. It specifies CASSPSPAVFTEAFF.